Sequencing of this T cell receptor beta chain was carried out in a study of T cells in Graves' hyperthyroidism and ophthalmopathy. Study overall: Blood from the periphery was taken at initial diagnosis, before any treatment.

This clonotype was counted many times. Its antigen is not known. Findings and caveats of the study: From stable hyperthyroidism, ophthalmopathy was set apart by a 13 V-J model.

Authors of the study amplified TCR beta CDR3 regions from RNA transcripts. A first-round RT-PCR of the TCR CDR3 used the HTBI primer set. TCRdb recomputed calls from the multiplex PCR reads with MiXCR, one row per CDR3 protein. The data hold over 700,000 distinct CDR3 sequences, with 30% to 40% observed a single time. The germline V gene encodes CDR1 SGHTA and CDR2 FQGNSA. CDR3 length equals 15 residues. Trimming removed 2 bases at V and 8 bases at J, with 13 bases between. The genes are TRBV7-2 and TRBJ1-6; TRBD1 might be the D (5 bases). The sequence was collected from a woman in her forties with Graves' hyperthyroidism. The sequencing sample was made of blood. This CDR3 reads CASSLSAGHDSPLHF. Here the CDR3 DNA reads TGTGCCAGCAGCTTATCGGCGGGGCACGATTCACCCCTCCACTTT.